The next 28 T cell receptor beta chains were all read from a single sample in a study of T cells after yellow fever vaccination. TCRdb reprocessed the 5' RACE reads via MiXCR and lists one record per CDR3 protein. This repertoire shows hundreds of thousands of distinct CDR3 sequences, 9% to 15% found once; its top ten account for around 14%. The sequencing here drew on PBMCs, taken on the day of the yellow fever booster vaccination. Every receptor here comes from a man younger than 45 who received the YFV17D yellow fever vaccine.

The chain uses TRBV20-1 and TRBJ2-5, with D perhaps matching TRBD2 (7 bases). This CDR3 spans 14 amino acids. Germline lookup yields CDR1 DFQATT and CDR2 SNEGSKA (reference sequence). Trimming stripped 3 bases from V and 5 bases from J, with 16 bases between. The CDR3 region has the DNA TGCAGTGCTAGTCCCAACGGGGGGCGGGAGACCCAGTACTTC. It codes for CSASPNGGRETQYF.

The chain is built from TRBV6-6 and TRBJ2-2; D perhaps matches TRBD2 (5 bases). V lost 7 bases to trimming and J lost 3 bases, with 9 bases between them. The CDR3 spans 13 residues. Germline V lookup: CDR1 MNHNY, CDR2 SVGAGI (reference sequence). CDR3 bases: TGTGCCAGCACCGACTATTACACCGGGGAGCTGTTTTTT. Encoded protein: CASTDYYTGELFF.

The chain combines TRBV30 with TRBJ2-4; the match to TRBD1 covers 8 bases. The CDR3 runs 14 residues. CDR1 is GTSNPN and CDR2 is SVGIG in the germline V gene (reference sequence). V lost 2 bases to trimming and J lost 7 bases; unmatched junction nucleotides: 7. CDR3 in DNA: TGTGCCTGGAGTCTGGGGACAGGTGGGAACATTCAGTACTTC. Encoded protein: CAWSLGTGGNIQYF.

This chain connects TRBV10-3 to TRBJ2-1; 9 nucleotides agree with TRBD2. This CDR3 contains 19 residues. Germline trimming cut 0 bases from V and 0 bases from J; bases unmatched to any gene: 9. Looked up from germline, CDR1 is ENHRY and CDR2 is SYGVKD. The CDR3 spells CAISESRRETSGSYNEQFF. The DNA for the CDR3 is TGTGCCATCAGTGAGTCGAGGAGAGAGACTAGCGGCTCCTACAATGAGCAGTTCTTC.

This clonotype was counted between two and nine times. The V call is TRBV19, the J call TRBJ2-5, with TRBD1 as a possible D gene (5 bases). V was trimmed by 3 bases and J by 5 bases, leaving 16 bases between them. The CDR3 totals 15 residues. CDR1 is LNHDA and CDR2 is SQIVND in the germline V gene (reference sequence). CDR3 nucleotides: TGTGCCAGTAGTATGGGCAGGGTGTTAAAGGAGACCCAGTACTTC. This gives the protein CASSMGRVLKETQYF.

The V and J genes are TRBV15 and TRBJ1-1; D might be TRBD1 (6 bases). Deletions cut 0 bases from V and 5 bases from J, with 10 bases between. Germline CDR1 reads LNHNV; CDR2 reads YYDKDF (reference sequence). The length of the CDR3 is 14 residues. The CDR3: CATSREQGWTEAFF. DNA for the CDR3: TGTGCCACCAGCAGAGAACAGGGTTGGACTGAAGCTTTCTTT.

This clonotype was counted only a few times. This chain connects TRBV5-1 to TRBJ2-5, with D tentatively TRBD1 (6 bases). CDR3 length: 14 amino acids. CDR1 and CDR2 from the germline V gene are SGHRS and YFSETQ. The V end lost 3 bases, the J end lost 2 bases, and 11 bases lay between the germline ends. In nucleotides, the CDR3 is TGCGCCAGCAGCTGGACCGGACAGCAAGAGACCCAGTACTTC. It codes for CASSWTGQQETQYF.

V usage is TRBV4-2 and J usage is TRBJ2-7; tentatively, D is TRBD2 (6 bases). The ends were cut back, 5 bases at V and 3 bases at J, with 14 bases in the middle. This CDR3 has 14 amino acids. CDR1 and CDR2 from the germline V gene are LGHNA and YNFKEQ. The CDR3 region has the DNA TGTGCCAGCAGCGCACCGGGACTGAACTACGAGCAGTACTTC. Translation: CASSAPGLNYEQYF.

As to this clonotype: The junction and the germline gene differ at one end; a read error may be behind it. As DNA, the CDR3 is TGTGCCATCAGCCCCGGGCCAGGGTCCTACGAGCAGTACTTC. Protein sequence: CAISPGPGSYEQYF. The genes are TRBV5-6 and TRBJ2-7; TRBD1 is a possible D gene (5 bases). Germline CDR1 reads SGHDT; CDR2 reads YYEEEE. The CDR3 covers 14 residues.

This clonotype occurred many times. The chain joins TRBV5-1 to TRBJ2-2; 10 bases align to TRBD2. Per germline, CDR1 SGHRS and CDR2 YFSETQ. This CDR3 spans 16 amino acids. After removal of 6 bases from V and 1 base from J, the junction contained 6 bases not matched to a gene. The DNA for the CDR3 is TGCGCCAGCACCTCCTTAGCGGGAGGGAACACCGGGGAGCTGTTTTTT. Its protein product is CASTSLAGGNTGELFF.

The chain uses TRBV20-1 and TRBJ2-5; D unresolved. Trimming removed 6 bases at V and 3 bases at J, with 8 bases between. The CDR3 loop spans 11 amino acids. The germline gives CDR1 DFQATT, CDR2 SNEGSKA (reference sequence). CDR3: CSAALEETQYF. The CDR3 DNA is TGCAGTGCAGCTCTCGAAGAGACCCAGTACTTC.

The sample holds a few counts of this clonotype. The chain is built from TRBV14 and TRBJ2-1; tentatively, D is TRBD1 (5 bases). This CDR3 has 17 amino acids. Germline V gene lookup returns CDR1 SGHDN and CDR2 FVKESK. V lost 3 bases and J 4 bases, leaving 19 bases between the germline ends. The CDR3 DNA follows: TGTGCCAGCAGCCAGGGGCGAACTCTAAGCCTATACAATGAGCAGTTCTTC. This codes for CASSQGRTLSLYNEQFF. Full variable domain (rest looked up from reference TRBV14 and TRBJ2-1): EAGVTQFPSHSVIEKGQTVTLRCDPISGHDNLYWYRRVMGKEIKFLLHFVKESKQDESGMPNNRFLAERTGGTYSTLKVQPAELEDSGVYFCASSQGRTLSLYNEQFFGPGTRLTVL.

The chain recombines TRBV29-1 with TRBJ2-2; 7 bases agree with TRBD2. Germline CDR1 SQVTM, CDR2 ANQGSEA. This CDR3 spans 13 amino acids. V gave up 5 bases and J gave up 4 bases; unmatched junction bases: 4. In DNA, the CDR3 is TGCAGCGTTCAACGGGGGGTCACCGGGGAGCTGTTTTTT. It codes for CSVQRGVTGELFF.

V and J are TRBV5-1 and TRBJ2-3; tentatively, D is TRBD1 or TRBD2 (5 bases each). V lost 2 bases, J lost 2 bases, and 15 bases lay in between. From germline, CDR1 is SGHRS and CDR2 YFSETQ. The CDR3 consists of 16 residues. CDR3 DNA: TGCGCCAGCAGCTTCGGTGAGGGGACCTCCACAGATACGCAGTATTTT. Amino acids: CASSFGEGTSTDTQYF.

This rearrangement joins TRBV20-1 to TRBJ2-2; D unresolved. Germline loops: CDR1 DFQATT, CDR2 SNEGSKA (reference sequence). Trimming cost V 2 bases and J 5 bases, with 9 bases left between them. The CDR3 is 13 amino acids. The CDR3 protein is CSARRQRTGELFF. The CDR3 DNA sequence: TGCAGTGCTAGACGCCAGAGAACCGGGGAGCTGTTTTTT.

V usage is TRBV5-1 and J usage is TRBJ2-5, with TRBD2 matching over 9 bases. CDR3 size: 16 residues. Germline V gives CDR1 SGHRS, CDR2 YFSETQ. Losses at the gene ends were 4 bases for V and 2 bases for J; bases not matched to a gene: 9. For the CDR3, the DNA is TGCGCCAGCAGCCTCCTTCAGACTAGCGGACAAGAGACCCAGTACTTC. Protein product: CASSLLQTSGQETQYF. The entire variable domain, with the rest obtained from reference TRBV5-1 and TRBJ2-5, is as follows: KAGVTQTPRYLIKTRGQQVTLSCSPISGHRSVSWYQQTPGQGLQFLFEYFSETQRNKGNFPGRFSGRQFSNSRSEMNVSTLELGDSALYLCASSLLQTSGQETQYFGPGTRLLVL.

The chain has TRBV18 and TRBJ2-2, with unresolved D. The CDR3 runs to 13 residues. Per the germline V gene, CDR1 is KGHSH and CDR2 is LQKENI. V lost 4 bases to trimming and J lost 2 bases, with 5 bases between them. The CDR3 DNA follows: TGTGCCAGCTCACTTTACAACACCGGGGAGCTGTTTTTT. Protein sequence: CASSLYNTGELFF.

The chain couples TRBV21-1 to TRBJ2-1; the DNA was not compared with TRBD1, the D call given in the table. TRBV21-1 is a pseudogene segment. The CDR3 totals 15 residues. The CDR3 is CASSAIGAGGDEQFF. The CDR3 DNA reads TGTGCCAGCAGCGCAATTGGGGCAGGGGGAGATGAGCAGTTCTTC.

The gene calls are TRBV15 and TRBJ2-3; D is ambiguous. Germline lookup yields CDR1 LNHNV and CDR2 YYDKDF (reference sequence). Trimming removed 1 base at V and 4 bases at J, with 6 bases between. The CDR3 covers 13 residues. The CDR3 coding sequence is TGTGCCACCAGCAGAGGTGGCCCAGATACGCAGTATTTT. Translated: CATSRGGPDTQYF.

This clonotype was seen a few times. The CDR3: CASWTGIQEQYF. In DNA form, the CDR3 reads TGCGCCAGCTGGACAGGGATTCAAGAGCAGTACTTC. V and J are TRBV10-2 and TRBJ2-7; 8 nucleotides agree with TRBD1. V was pared by 8 bases and J by 7 bases, with 7 bases of the junction left unmatched. CDR3 length: 12 residues. The germline gives CDR1 WSHSY, CDR2 SAAADI.

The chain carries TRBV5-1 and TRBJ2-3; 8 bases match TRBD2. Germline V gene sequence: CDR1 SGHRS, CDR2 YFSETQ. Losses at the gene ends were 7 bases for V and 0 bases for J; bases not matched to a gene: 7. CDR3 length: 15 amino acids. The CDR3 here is CASGTTSASTDTQYF. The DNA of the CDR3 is TGCGCCAGCGGGACGACTAGCGCGAGCACAGATACGCAGTATTTT.

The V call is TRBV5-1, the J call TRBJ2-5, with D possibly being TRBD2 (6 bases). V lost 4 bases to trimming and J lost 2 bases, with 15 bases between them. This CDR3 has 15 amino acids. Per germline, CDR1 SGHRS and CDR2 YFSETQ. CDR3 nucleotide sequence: TGCGCCAGCAGCCGGCGCGGAGGGTGGCAAGAGACCCAGTACTTC. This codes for CASSRRGGWQETQYF. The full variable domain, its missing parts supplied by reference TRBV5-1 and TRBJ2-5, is KAGVTQTPRYLIKTRGQQVTLSCSPISGHRSVSWYQQTPGQGLQFLFEYFSETQRNKGNFPGRFSGRQFSNSRSEMNVSTLELGDSALYLCASSRRGGWQETQYFGPGTRLLVL.

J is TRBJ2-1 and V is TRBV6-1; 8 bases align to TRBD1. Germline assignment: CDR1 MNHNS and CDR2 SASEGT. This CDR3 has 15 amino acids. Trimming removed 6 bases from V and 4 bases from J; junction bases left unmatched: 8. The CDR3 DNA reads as TGTGCCAGCAGGCCCCGTTACAGGGGGTACAATGAGCAGTTCTTC. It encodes CASRPRYRGYNEQFF.

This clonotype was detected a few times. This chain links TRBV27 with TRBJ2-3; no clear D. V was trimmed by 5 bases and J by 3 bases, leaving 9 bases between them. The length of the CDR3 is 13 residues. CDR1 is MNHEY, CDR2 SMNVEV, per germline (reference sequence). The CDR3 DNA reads TGTGCCAGCAGTAGCCTAAGAACAGATACGCAGTATTTT. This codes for CASSSLRTDTQYF.

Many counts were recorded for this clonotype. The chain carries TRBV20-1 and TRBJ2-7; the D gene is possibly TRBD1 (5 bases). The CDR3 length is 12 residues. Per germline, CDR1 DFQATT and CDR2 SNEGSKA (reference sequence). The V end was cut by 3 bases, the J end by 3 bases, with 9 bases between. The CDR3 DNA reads TGCAGTGCTAGGGGGCAGGGCTACGAGCAGTACTTC. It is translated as CSARGQGYEQYF.

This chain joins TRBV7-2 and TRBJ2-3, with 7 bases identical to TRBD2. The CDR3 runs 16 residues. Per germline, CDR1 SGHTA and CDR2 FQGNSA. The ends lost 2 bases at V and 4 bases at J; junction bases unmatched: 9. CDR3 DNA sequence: TGTGCCAGCAGCTTAAGACTAGCCCCGCAGCCAGATACGCAGTATTTT. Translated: CASSLRLAPQPDTQYF. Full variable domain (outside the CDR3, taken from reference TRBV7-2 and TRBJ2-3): GAGVSQSPSNKVTEKGKDVELRCDPISGHTALYWYRQSLGQGLEFLIYFQGNSAPDKSGLPSDRFSAERTGGSVSTLTIQRTQQEDSAVYLCASSLRLAPQPDTQYFGPGTRLTVL.

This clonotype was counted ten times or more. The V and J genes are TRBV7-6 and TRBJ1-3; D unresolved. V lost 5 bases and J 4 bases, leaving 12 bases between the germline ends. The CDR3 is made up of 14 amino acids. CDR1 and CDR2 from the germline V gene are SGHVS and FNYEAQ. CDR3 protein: CASSGGGSGNTIYF. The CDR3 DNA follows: TGTGCCAGCAGCGGTGGAGGGTCCGGAAACACCATATATTTT.

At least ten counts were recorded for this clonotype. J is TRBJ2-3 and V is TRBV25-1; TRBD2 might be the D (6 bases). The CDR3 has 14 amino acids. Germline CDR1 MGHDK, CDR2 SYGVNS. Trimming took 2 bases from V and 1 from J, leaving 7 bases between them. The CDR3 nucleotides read TGTGCCAGCAGTGAAGCTAGCGGCACAGATACGCAGTATTTT. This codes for CASSEASGTDTQYF. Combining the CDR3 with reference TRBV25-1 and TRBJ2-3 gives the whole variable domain EADIYQTPRYLVIGTGKKITLECSQTMGHDKMYWYQQDPGMELHLIHYSYGVNSTEKGDLSSESTVSRIRTEHFPLTLESARPSHTSQYLCASSEASGTDTQYFGPGTRLTVL.